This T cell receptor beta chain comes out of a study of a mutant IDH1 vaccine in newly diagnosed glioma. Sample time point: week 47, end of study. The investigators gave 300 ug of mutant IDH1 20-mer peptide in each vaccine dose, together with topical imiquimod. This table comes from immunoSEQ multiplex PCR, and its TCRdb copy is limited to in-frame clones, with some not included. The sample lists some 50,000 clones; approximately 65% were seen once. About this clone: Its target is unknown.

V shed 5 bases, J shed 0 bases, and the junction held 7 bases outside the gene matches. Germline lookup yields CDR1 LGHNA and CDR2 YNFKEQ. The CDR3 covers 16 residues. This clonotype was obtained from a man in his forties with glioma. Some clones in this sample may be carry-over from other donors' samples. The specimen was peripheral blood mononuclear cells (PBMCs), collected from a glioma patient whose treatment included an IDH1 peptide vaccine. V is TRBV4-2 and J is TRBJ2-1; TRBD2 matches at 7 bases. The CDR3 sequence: CASSVTSARSYNEQFF. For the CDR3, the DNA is TGTGCCAGCAGCGTCACTAGCGCCCGCTCCTACAATGAGCAGTTCTTC.